This record covers a single T cell receptor (beta chain). Germline loops: CDR1 SGHTA, CDR2 FQGNSA. The ends were cut back, 1 base at V and 4 bases at J, with 8 bases in the middle. The CDR3 covers 14 residues. Per the study methods: Reference gene primer amplification gave estimated nucleated cell counts. Measured with immunoSEQ multiplex PCR; TCRdb has only the in-frame clones, and not every one. From that table come the V and J calls and clone size; the DNA was used to work out D and trimming. Among around 80,000 clones listed, about 80% were seen once. The data stem from a study of blood T cell repertoires in COVID-19. Across the whole study: Sources were T cells, B-cell-depleted T cells, or PBMCs; the material itself was cDNA or gDNA.

The sequence was collected from a man between 50 and 59 years old with active or convalescent COVID-19. Input material: peripheral blood. The chain joins TRBV7-2 to TRBJ2-1; possible D gene TRBD1, 5 bases. In DNA form, the CDR3 reads TGTGCCAGCAGCTTAGGGGCAGGGTACAATGAGCAGTTCTTC. Amino acids: CASSLGAGYNEQFF.